This T cell receptor beta chain emerged from a study of T cells in Graves' hyperthyroidism and ophthalmopathy. Study overall: Peripheral blood specimens were obtained at initial diagnosis, prior to any treatment. Study-wide points: In the blood, most expanded thyroid clonotypes above 0.001 appeared as well.

The diagnoses drew upon clinical symptoms, serum thyroxine and TRAb, thyroid ultrasound and orbital computed tomography. PBMCs were collected from an approximately 10 ml volume of fresh peripheral blood. Researchers amplified the TCR beta CDR3 regions from RNA transcripts. The primer set for the first-round RT-PCR of the TCR CDR3 was HTBI. MiXCR was run by TCRdb on the multiplex PCR reads, yielding one entry per CDR3 protein. This sample yields around 600,000 distinct CDR3 sequences, of which approximately 15% are seen a single time; roughly 3.4% belongs to the top ten. With regard to this clonotype: The antigen is unknown.

The sequence was collected from a middle-aged woman with Graves' ophthalmopathy. Sequenced input: blood.

For the CDR3, the DNA is TGTGCCAGCAGCCTTAACCGGGACACGGGACCCCTCCACTTT. It encodes CASSLNRDTGPLHF. V and J are TRBV7-6 and TRBJ1-6; weak D call: TRBD1 (6 bases). The V end lost 5 bases, the J end lost 12 bases, and 17 bases lay between the germline ends. In germline, CDR1 is SGHVS, CDR2 FNYEAQ. The CDR3 spans 14 residues.